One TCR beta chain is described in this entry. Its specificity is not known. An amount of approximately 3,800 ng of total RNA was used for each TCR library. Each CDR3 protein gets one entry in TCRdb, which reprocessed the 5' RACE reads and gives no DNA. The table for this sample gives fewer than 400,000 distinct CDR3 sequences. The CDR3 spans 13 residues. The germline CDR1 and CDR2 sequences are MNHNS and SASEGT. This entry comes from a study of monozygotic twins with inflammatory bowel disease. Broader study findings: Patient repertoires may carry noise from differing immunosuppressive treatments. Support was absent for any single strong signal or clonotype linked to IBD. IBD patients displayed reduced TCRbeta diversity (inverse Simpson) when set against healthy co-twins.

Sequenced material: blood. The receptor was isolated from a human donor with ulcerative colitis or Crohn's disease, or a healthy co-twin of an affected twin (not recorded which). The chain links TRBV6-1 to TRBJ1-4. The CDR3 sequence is CASSDASNEKLFF.